This T cell receptor (beta chain) was sequenced in a study of regulatory T cells in long-lasting Graves disease. Arm-PCR of CDR3 regions with iRepertoire HTBI primers generated TCR beta libraries. TCRdb re-called the multiplex PCR reads through MiXCR, storing one row per CDR3 protein. The profile shows approximately 300,000 distinct CDR3 sequences, about a sixth of them singletons. Time point in this sample: newly diagnosed GD, antithyroid drugs for less than 3 months. Construction of the TCR library relied on RNA isolated from PBMCs. Patients of an endocrinology department in Xi'an, China, were included. V shed 8 bases and J shed 1 base, with 15 bases lying between them. The CDR3 is made up of 14 amino acids. Looked up from germline, CDR1 is MDHEN and CDR2 is SYDVKM. This clonotype was recorded many times.

The clonotype comes from a female donor with Graves disease. V gene TRBV28 combines with J gene TRBJ2-7; D is ambiguous. The sample consisted of peripheral blood mononuclear cells (PBMCs), taken at new diagnosis, from a patient treated with antithyroid drugs. The DNA of the CDR3 is TGTGCCAGCTCCTCCCCATCAGGTTCCTACGAGCAGTACTTC. It translates to CASSSPSGSYEQYF.